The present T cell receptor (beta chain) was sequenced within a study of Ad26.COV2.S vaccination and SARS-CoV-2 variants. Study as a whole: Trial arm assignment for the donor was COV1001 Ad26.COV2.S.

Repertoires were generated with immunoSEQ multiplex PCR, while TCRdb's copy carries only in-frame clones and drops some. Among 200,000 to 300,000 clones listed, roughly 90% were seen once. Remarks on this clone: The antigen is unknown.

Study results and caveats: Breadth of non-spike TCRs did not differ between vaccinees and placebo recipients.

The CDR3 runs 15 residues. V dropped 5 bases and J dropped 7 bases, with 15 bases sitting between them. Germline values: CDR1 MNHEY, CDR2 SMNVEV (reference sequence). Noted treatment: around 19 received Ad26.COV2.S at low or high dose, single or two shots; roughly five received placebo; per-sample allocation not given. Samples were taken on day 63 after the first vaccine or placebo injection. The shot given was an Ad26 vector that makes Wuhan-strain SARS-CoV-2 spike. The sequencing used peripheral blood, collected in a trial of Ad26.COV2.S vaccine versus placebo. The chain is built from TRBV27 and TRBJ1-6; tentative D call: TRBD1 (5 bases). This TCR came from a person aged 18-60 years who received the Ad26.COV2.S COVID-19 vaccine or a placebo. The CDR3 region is CASSRGGTGNSPLHF. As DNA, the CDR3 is TGTGCCAGCAGTCGGGGGGGGACGGGGAATTCACCCCTCCACTTT.